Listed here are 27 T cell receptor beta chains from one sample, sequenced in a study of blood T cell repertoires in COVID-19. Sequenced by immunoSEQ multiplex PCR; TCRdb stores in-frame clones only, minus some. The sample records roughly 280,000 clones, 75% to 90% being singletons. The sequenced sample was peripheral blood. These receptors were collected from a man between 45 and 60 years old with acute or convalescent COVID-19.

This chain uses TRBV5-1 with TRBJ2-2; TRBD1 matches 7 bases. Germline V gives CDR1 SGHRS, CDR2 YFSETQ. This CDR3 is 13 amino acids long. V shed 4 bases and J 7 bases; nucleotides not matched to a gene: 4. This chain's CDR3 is CASSHRGHGELFF. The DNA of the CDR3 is TGCGCCAGCAGCCATAGGGGGCACGGGGAGCTGTTTTTT. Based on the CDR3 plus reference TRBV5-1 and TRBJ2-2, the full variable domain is KAGVTQTPRYLIKTRGQQVTLSCSPISGHRSVSWYQQTPGQGLQFLFEYFSETQRNKGNFPGRFSGRQFSNSRSEMNVSTLELGDSALYLCASSHRGHGELFFGEGSRLTVL.

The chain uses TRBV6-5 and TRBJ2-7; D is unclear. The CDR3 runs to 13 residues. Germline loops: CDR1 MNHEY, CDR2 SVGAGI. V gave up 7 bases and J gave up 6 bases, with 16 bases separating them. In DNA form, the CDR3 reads TGTGCCAGCACCACCGGTCAACTCGGCGAGCAGTACTTC. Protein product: CASTTGQLGEQYF.

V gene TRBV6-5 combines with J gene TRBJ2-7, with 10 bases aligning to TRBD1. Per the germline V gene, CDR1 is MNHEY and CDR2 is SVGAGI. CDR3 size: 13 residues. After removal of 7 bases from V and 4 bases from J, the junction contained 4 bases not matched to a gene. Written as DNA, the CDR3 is TGTGCCAGCACCGGACAGGGGGTGTACGAGCAGTACTTC. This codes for CASTGQGVYEQYF.

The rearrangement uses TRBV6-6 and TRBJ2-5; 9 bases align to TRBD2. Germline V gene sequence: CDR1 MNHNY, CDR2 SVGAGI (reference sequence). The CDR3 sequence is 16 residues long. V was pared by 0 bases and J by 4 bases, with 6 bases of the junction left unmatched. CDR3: CASSYSGRGGPETQYF. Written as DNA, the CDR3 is TGTGCCAGCAGTTACTCTGGGCGGGGGGGCCCAGAGACCCAGTACTTC.

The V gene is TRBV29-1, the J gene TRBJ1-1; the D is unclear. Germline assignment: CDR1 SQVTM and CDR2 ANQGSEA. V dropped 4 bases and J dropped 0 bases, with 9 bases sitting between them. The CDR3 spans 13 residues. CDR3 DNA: TGCAGCGTTGTGGGCAGTTTGAACACTGAAGCTTTCTTT. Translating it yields CSVVGSLNTEAFF.

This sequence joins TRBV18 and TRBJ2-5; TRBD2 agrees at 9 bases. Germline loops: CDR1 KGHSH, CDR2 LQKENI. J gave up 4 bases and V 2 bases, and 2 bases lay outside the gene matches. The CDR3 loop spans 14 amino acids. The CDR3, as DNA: TGTGCCAGCTCACCAAGTAGCGGGGGAGAGACCCAGTACTTC. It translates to CASSPSSGGETQYF.

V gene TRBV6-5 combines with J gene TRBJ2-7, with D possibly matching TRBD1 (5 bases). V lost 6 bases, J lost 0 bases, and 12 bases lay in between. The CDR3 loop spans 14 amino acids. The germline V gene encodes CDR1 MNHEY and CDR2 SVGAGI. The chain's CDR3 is CASSGQPVSYEQYF. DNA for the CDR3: TGTGCCAGCAGCGGACAACCTGTCTCCTACGAGCAGTACTTC.

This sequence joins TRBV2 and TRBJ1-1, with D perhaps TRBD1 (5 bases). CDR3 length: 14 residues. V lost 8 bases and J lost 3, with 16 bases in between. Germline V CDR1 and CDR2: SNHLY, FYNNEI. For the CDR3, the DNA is TGTGCCAGCGTGTTCCCTCGGGGGGACACTGAAGCTTTCTTT. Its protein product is CASVFPRGDTEAFF.

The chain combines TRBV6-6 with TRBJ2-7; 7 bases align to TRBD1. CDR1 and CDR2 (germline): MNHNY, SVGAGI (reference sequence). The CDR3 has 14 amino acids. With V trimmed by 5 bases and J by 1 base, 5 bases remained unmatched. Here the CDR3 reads CASSRDRTSYEQYF. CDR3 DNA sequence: TGTGCCAGCAGTCGGGACAGAACATCCTACGAGCAGTACTTC.

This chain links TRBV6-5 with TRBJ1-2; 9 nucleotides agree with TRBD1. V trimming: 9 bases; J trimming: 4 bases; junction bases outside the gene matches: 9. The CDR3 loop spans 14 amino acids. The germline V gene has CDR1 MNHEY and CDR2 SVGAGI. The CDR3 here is CASGQGQGLYGYTF. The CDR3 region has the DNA TGTGCCAGTGGCCAGGGACAGGGCCTCTATGGCTACACCTTC.

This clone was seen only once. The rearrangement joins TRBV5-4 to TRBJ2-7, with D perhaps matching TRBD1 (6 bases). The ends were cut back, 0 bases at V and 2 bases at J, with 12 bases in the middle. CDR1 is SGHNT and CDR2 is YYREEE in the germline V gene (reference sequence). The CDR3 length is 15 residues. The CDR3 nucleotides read TGTGCCAGCAGCTTGGGAGGGGGAAAAGCCTACGAGCAGTACTTC. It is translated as CASSLGGGKAYEQYF.

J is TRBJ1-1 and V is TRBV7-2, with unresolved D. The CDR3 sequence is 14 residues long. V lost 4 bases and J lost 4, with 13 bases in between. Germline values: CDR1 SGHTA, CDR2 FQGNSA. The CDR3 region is CASSSNTAGTEAFF. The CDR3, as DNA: TGTGCCAGCAGCTCCAACACGGCGGGCACTGAAGCTTTCTTT.

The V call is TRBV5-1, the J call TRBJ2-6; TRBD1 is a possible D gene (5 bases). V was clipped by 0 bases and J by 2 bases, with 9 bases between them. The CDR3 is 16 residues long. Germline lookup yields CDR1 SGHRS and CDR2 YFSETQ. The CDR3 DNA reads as TGCGCCAGCAGCTTGGAAGGGGTAGCTGGGGCCAACGTCCTGACTTTC. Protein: CASSLEGVAGANVLTF.

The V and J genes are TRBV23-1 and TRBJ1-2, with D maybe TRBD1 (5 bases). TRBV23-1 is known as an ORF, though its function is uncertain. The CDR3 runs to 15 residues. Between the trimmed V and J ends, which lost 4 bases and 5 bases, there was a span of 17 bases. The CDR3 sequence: CASSPFPGLRYGYTF. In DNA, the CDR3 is TGCGCCAGCAGTCCCTTTCCGGGACTACGATATGGCTACACCTTC.

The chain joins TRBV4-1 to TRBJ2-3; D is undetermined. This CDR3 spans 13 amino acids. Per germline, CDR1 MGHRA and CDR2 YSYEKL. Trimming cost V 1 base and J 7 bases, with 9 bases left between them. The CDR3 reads CASSQGQRNTQYF. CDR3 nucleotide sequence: TGCGCCAGCAGCCAAGGTCAGCGAAATACGCAGTATTTT.

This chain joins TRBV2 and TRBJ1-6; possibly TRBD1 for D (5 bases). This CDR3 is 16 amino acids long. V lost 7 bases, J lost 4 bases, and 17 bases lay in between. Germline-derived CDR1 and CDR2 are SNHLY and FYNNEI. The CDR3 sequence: CASTQRGERYNSPLHF. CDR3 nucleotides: TGTGCCAGCACCCAGCGGGGGGAACGATATAATTCACCCCTCCACTTT.

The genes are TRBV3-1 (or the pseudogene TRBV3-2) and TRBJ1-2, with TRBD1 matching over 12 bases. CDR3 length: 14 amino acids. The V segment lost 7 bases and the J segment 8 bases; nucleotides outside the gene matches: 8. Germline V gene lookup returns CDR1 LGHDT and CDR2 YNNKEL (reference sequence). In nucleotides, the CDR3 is TGTGCCAGCAACCCGGGACAGGGGGCTTACGGCTACACCTTC. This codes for CASNPGQGAYGYTF.

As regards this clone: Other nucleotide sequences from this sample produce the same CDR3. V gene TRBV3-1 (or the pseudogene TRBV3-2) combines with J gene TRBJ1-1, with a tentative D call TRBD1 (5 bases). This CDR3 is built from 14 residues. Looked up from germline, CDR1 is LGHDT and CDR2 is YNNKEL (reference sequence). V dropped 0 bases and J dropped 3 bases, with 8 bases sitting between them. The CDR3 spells CASSQDPGYTEAFF. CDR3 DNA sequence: TGTGCCAGCAGCCAAGATCCAGGGTACACTGAAGCTTTCTTT.

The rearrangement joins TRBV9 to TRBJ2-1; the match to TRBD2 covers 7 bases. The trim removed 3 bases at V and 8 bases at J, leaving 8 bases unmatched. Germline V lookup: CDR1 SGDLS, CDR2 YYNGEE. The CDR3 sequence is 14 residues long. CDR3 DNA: TGTGCCAGCAGCGCCGGGGGGATAGCGGATGAGCAGTTCTTC. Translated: CASSAGGIADEQFF.

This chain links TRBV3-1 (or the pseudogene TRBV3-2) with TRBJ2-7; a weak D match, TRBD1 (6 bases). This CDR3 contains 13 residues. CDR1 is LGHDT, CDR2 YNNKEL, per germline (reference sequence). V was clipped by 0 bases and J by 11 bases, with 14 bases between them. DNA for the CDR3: TGTGCCAGCAGCCAAGATGGTCGGGCAGGGGAGTACTTC. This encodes CASSQDGRAGEYF.

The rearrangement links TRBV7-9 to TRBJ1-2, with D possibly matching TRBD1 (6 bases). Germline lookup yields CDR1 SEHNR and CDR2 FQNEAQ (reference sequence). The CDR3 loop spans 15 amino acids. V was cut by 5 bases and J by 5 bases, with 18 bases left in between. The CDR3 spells CASSPGDYWGYGYTF. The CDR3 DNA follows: TGTGCCAGCAGCCCAGGGGACTATTGGGGTTATGGCTACACCTTC. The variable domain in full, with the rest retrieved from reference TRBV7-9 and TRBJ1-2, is DTGVSQNPRHKITKRGQNVTFRCDPISEHNRLYWYRQTLGQGPEFLTYFQNEAQLEKSRLLSDRFSAERPKGSFSTLEIQRTEQGDSAMYLCASSPGDYWGYGYTFGSGTRLTVV.

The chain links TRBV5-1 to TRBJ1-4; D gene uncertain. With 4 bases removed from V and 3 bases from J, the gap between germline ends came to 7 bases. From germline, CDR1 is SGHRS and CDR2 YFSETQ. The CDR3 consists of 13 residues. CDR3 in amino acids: CASSRDPNEKLFF. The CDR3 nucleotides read TGCGCCAGCAGCAGAGATCCTAATGAAAAACTGTTTTTT.

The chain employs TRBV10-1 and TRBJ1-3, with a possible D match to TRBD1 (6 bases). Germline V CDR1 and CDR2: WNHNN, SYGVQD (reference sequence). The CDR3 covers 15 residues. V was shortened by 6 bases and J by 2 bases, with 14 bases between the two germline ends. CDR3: CASSPTRGPGNTIYF. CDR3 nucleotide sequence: TGCGCCAGCAGCCCTACCAGGGGCCCTGGAAACACCATATATTTT.

CDR3 in amino acids: CASSLGRNYEQYF. The CDR3 DNA reads TGTGCCAGCAGCTTGGGGCGGAACTACGAGCAGTACTTC. V usage is TRBV7-3 and J usage is TRBJ2-7, with D possibly being TRBD1 (5 bases). The germline V and J ends were trimmed by 3 bases and 3 bases, with 9 bases remaining between them. There are 13 residues in the CDR3. The germline CDR1 and CDR2 sequences are SGHTA and FQGTGA.

This chain's CDR3 is CASSSWDRMGGELFF. CDR3 nucleotide sequence: TGCGCCAGCAGCTCGTGGGACAGAATGGGCGGGGAGCTGTTTTTT. This sequence joins TRBV5-1 and TRBJ2-2, with 7 bases aligning to TRBD1. After removal of 3 bases from V and 7 bases from J, the junction contained 9 bases not matched to a gene. Germline CDR1 reads SGHRS; CDR2 reads YFSETQ. This CDR3 comprises 15 residues.

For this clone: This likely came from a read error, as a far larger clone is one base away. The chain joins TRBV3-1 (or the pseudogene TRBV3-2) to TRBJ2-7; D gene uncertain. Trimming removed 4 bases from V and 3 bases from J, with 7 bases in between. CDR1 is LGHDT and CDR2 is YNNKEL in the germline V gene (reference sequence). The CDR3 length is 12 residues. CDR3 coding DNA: TGTGCCAGCAGCCTCCACAGCTACGAGCAGTACTTC. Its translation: CASSLHSYEQYF.

As DNA, the CDR3 is TGCGCCAGCACCTCCGCCTCGGGGGAGACCCAGTACTTC. Amino acid sequence: CASTSASGETQYF. V gene TRBV4-1 combines with J gene TRBJ2-5; D perhaps matches TRBD2 (5 bases). The CDR3 contains 13 residues. Trimming removed 7 bases from V and 5 bases from J, with 14 bases in between. In germline, CDR1 is MGHRA, CDR2 YSYEKL.